Presented here are 3 T cell receptor beta chains from one specimen sequenced in a study of tissue T cells after allogeneic stem cell transplantation. Clones were sequenced by immunoSEQ multiplex PCR, and TCRdb holds only the in-frame ones, with some missing. Of 5,000 to 7,000 clones listed, more than 55% were seen once; the top ten hold around an eighth. The specimen was duodenum tissue, collected at autopsy. These receptors all come from a woman aged 18-55 years with breast cancer.

This clone has only a few counts. The chain's CDR3 is CAWGDRNSPLHF. The CDR3 nucleotides read TGTGCCTGGGGGGACAGGAATTCACCCCTCCACTTT. The V gene is TRBV30, the J gene TRBJ1-6; 8 nucleotides align to TRBD1. The CDR3 covers 12 residues. The V and J ends lost 5 bases and 7 bases, in that order; junction bases with no gene match: 1. Germline values: CDR1 GTSNPN, CDR2 SVGIG (reference sequence).

The V gene is TRBV5-4, the J gene TRBJ1-1; 8 bases match TRBD1. The length of the CDR3 is 14 residues. Trimming removed 3 bases from V and 5 bases from J; junction bases left unmatched: 6. The V gene's germline CDR1 is SGHNT and CDR2 YYREEE (reference sequence). This CDR3 is CASSSYRGETEAFF. CDR3 bases: TGTGCCAGCAGCTCTTACAGGGGGGAGACTGAAGCTTTCTTT.

In DNA form, the CDR3 reads TGTGCCAGCAGTTACGGGGCGGATCAGCCCCAGCATTTT. This translates into CASSYGADQPQHF. This chain joins TRBV6-6 and TRBJ1-5, with D tentatively TRBD1 (5 bases). From germline, CDR1 is MNHNY and CDR2 SVGAGI (reference sequence). Trimming left V 2 bases short and J 5 bases short, with 7 bases between. The CDR3 covers 13 residues.